These T cell receptor beta chains were read from a single sample in a study of cytomegalovirus exposure and HLA in healthy donors. This table comes from immunoSEQ multiplex PCR, and its TCRdb copy is limited to in-frame clones, with some not included. The table includes over 90,000 clones, approximately 87% detected once. Sequencing was performed on PBMCs. All receptors come from a man aged 35 to 55 in good health and CMV-seronegative. Each CDR3 is given with its conserved first and last residue. D genes are given only for firm matches. Size is omitted from some rows. Given values are once, few, many or a class for expanded clones.

TRBJ2-2	TRBD2	TRBV2	once	TGTGCCAGCGTGAGGTTATTTGGGGGGGGAAGCAACACCGGGGAGCTGTTTTTT	CASVRLFGGGSNTGELFF
TRBJ2-5	NA	TRBV7-2	NA	TGTGCCAGCAGCTTAAAAGTTGGAGGTGAGACCCAGTACTTC	CASSLKVGGETQYF
TRBJ2-3	NA	TRBV25-1	NA	TGTGCCAGCAGTGAAACAGGGTACCGCACAGATACGCAGTATTTT	CASSETGYRTDTQYF
TRBJ1-2	TRBD1	TRBV7-3	NA	TGTGCCAGCAGCTCCGGATCGACAGGGGGAGGCTACACCTTC	CASSSGSTGGGYTF
TRBJ2-3	TRBD2	TRBV5-1	NA	TGCGCCAGCAGCTTGGTGCTAGCGGGGGGAGGAGATACGCAGTATTTT	CASSLVLAGGGDTQYF
TRBJ1-5	NA	TRBV18	once	TGTGCCAGCTCGGAATCGGGGCCAGGGGACAATCAGCCCCAGCATTTT	CASSESGPGDNQPQHF
TRBJ1-2	NA	TRBV6-4	NA	TGTGCCAGCCGTCAAATGGCGGGGGCTAACTATGGCTACACCTTC	CASRQMAGANYGYTF
TRBJ2-1	NA	TRBV7-2	NA	TGTGCCAGCAGCTTAGCCTCAGGGAATCCCACCTACAATGAGCAGTTCTTC	CASSLASGNPTYNEQFF
TRBJ2-5	NA	TRBV4-1	NA	TGCGCCAGCAGCCAACTATGGGGGCTTGAGACCCAGTACTTC	CASSQLWGLETQYF
TRBJ2-6	TRBD1	TRBV7-9	once	TGTGCCAGCAGCTCCCATAGGACAGGGGGATCAACTGGGGCCAACGTCCTGACTTTC	CASSSHRTGGSTGANVLTF
TRBJ1-2	TRBD1	TRBV11-1	NA	TGTGCCAGCAGCTCTCTCCGGGACAGGCGACCAGTAACGAACTATGGCTACACCTTC	CASSSLRDRRPVTNYGYTF
TRBJ2-7	NA	TRBV29-1	NA	TGCAGCGTTGAACAGGGGATCCGGGGGGACGAGCAGTACTTC	CSVEQGIRGDEQYF
TRBJ2-7	NA	TRBV11-2	NA	TGTGCCAGCAGCTTAGGGCTTGAATACGAGCAGTACTTC	CASSLGLEYEQYF
TRBJ1-4	NA	TRBV30	NA	TGTGCCTGGAGTTGGGGAGCAACTAATGAAAAACTGTTTTTT	CAWSWGATNEKLFF
TRBJ1-5	TRBD1	TRBV19	NA	TGTGCCAGTAGTTCCCGGGACAGGGGCGACAATCAGCCCCAGCATTTT	CASSSRDRGDNQPQHF
TRBJ1-4	NA	TRBV18	NA	TGTGCCAGCTCACCACAACAGGCTAATGAAAAACTGTTTTTT	CASSPQQANEKLFF
TRBJ1-5	NA	TRBV9	NA	TGTGCCAGCAGCGTGGGCTTTAGCAATCAGCCCCAGCATTTT	CASSVGFSNQPQHF
TRBJ1-4	NA	TRBV7-6	NA	TGTGCCAGCAGCTTAGCTCCAGGGTACGAAAAACTGTTTTTT	CASSLAPGYEKLFF
TRBJ1-1	NA	TRBV19	few	TGTGCCGCCTCTATGAACACTGAAGCTTTCTTT	CAASMNTEAFF
TRBJ1-1	NA	TRBV6-6	few	TGTGCCAGCAGAACAGGTAACACTGAAGCTTTCTTT	CASRTGNTEAFF
TRBJ2-5	NA	TRBV19	NA	TGTGCCAGTAGTATAGGGAGTGGGTTCCAAGAGACCCAGTACTTC	CASSIGSGFQETQYF
TRBJ2-4	NA	TRBV18	NA	TGTGCCAGCCCTACGCGCCGGGAAAATCCTCCCTTTCAGTACTTC	CASPTRRENPPFQYF
TRBJ2-7	TRBD2	TRBV5-1	NA	TGCGCCAGCAGCTTGGAAGCGGGGTCCTACGAGCAGTACTTC	CASSLEAGSYEQYF
TRBJ1-4	NA	TRBV7-9	NA	TGTGCCAGCAGCTTAGCGGGTCCGACTTCTAATGAAAAACTGTTTTTT	CASSLAGPTSNEKLFF
TRBJ1-3	NA	TRBV5-8	few	TGTGCCAGCAGCTCCAGGCTGACCTTTGCTGGAAACACCATATATTTT	CASSSRLTFAGNTIYF
TRBJ1-6	TRBD1	TRBV6-6	NA	TGTGCCAGCACCAACGGACAGGGAAATAATTCACCCCTCCACTTT	CASTNGQGNNSPLHF
TRBJ2-1	TRBD2	TRBV6-5	NA	TGTGCCAGCAGCCTCCTAGCGGGGGTAGGCAATGAGCAGTTCTTC	CASSLLAGVGNEQFF
TRBJ2-7	NA	TRBV2	NA	TGTGCCAGCAGTAATCCCCCCCGTCGGCTAGCGCTCGAGCAGTACTTC	CASSNPPRRLALEQYF
TRBJ1-2	NA	TRBV29-1	once	TGCAGCGTTGAAGCGACAGGAGTCGATGGCTACACCTTC	CSVEATGVDGYTF
TRBJ2-7	NA	TRBV6-6	NA	TGTGCCAGCAGTTACAAGACTAGATCCTACGAGCAGTACTTC	CASSYKTRSYEQYF
TRBJ2-7	TRBD2	TRBV5-4	once	TGTGCCAGCAGCTCTAGACTAGCGGGGGGAGAGGAGCAGTACTTC	CASSSRLAGGEEQYF
TRBJ1-1	TRBD1	TRBV5-1	few	TGCGCCAGCAGCACCCGACAGGGGGTCACTGAAGCTTTCTTT	CASSTRQGVTEAFF
TRBJ2-3	TRBD2	TRBV7-9	NA	TGTGCCAGCAGCTTAGTGGCGTGGGAGGGGACTACTAAAGATACGCAGTATTTT	CASSLVAWEGTTKDTQYF
TRBJ1-1	TRBD1	TRBV18	NA	TGTGCCAGCTCACCGGGGGACAGGGGTAAGAGGACTGAAGCTTTCTTT	CASSPGDRGKRTEAFF
TRBJ1-2	NA	TRBV6-4	few	TGTGCCAGCAGTGACCCGGGTTCGGGGTATGGCTACACCTTC	CASSDPGSGYGYTF
TRBJ2-5	TRBD2	TRBV11-2	NA	TGTGCCAGCAGCTTAGATTGGGGGGGGGAAGAAGAGACCCAGTACTTC	CASSLDWGGEEETQYF
TRBJ1-5	TRBD1	TRBV27	NA	TGTGCCAGCAGCACACAGGGGGGGAATCAGCCCCAGCATTTT	CASSTQGGNQPQHF
TRBJ2-5	NA	TRBV21-1	NA	TGTGCCAGCAGTCGTGAGACCCAGTACTTC	CASSRETQYF
TRBJ2-7	TRBD1	TRBV7-8	NA	TGTGCCAGCAGCCGGACAGGTGGGAGTTACGAGCAGTACTTC	CASSRTGGSYEQYF
TRBJ1-4	NA	TRBV29-1	NA	TGCAGCGTTGAAGGGGCAGCCAGGGGCGAAAAACTGTTTTTT	CSVEGAARGEKLFF
TRBJ2-7	TRBD2	TRBV5-1	NA	TGCGCCAGCAGCTTGGCCCCGGGAGGCACGAGCTCCTACGAGCAGTACTTC	CASSLAPGGTSSYEQYF
TRBJ2-7	NA	TRBV2	NA	TGTGCCAGCAGTCGAGGGGGTAGGAACTACGAGCAGTACTTC	CASSRGGRNYEQYF
TRBJ1-6	NA	TRBV7-9	NA	TGTTCCAGCAGCTCATACAGGAGCTCCTATAATTCACCCCTCCACTTT	CSSSSYRSSYNSPLHF
TRBJ1-1	TRBD1	TRBV18	NA	TGTGCCAGCTCCAGTGACAGGGGCAGCACTGAAGCTTTCTTT	CASSSDRGSTEAFF
TRBJ1-5	NA	TRBV13	NA	TGTGCCAGCAGCCTAGGACTTAGCAATCAGCCCCAGCATTTT	CASSLGLSNQPQHF
TRBJ1-1	NA	TRBV7-3	NA	TGTGCCAGCAGCTTAGGGCGGAACACTGAAGCTTTCTTT	CASSLGRNTEAFF
TRBJ2-3	NA	TRBV5-1	NA	TGCGCCAGCAGCTCCTTAACGGGGGGCAGGGATACGCAGTATTTT	CASSSLTGGRDTQYF
TRBJ1-6	TRBD1	TRBV7-6	NA	TGTGCCAGCAGCTTCCCAGGACAGGAAAGAAGCTCCTATAATTCACCCCTCCACTTT	CASSFPGQERSSYNSPLHF
TRBJ2-7	TRBD1	TRBV12-5	NA	TGTGCTAGTGGTTACGACAGGGTAGGCATCGGCGAGCAGTACTTC	CASGYDRVGIGEQYF
TRBJ1-1	NA	TRBV10-1	NA	TGCGCCAGCAAACCTAGACAGATGCGTAACACTGAAGCTTTCTTT	CASKPRQMRNTEAFF
TRBJ1-1	NA	TRBV27	once	TGTGCCAGCAGAAAGGGAGGCACTGAAGCTTTCTTT	CASRKGGTEAFF
TRBJ2-1	NA	TRBV6-5	NA	TGTGCCAGCAGTGCGTCGAGCTCCTACAATGAGCAGTTCTTC	CASSASSSYNEQFF
TRBJ2-5	TRBD1	TRBV10-1	NA	TGCGCCAGCAGTGGTCGGACAGGGAACCAAGAGACCCAGTACTTC	CASSGRTGNQETQYF
TRBJ1-1	TRBD1	TRBV18	NA	TGTGCCAGCACCGACAGGGGGCACACTGAAGCTTTCTTT	CASTDRGHTEAFF
TRBJ1-2	NA	TRBV10-2	NA	TGCGCCAGCCGTGGGATCAGGGACAACAATAACTATGGCTACACCTTC	CASRGIRDNNNYGYTF